This TCR beta chain was sequenced during a study of post-analysis software for immune sequencing data. Study-level background: The disease courses spanned relapsing-remitting, secondary progressive and progressive-relapsing forms of multiple sclerosis. The study, taken as a whole, reports: Controls showed lower frequencies than patients for five TRBV segments, and TRBV5-6, TRBV5-1 and TRBV20-1 were among these. Batch-matched samples strongly co-clustered by F measure.

A remark on this clonotype: No antigen is known for it.

CDR3 length equals 16 residues. Germline CDR1 and CDR2: MNHEY and SVGAGI. The ends lost 6 bases at V and 9 bases at J; junction bases unmatched: 14. Incorporated into the TCR beta cDNA libraries were unique molecular identifiers, which served to reduce PCR and sequencing biases. The source material, roughly 0.9 to 11 million T cells, gave rise to about 460,000 cDNA molecules. TCRdb reanalysed the PCR reads using MiXCR and keeps one entry per CDR3 protein. This table holds around 440,000 distinct CDR3 sequences, less than 45% found once. This chain uses TRBV6-5 with TRBJ2-4; 10 bases are a match to TRBD1. This TCR derives from a girl between 10 and 17 years old with multiple sclerosis. Sequencing used blood. CDR3 region: CASSPAGTGDWGIQYF. CDR3 nucleotides: TGTGCCAGCAGCCCCGCGGGGACAGGGGACTGGGGCATTCAGTACTTC.